The 9 T cell receptor beta chains below come from one sample, sequenced in a study of T-cell reconstitution after alpha-beta-depleted transplantation in children. A library of TCRbeta sequences, prepared with unique molecular identifiers, was generated. One entry per CDR3 protein results from TCRdb running MiXCR on the PCR reads. The data show roughly 340,000 distinct CDR3 sequences, with about 17% seen just once and 35% to 50% held by the top ten. This sample comprised PBMCs, mostly from graft donor cells, obtained 360 days after TCRalphabeta/CD19-depleted stem cell transplant. These receptors were taken from a male patient between 2 and 10 years old who had a stem cell transplant for acute lymphoblastic leukemia, so the T cells may come from the graft donor.

This sequence joins TRBV28 and TRBJ1-4; 7 nucleotides align to TRBD1. The germline V gene encodes CDR1 MDHEN and CDR2 SYDVKM. CDR3 length equals 15 residues. The J segment lost 4 bases and the V segment lost 4 bases, leaving 6 bases of the junction unmatched. The CDR3 reads CASSSTQGYNEKLFF. Here the CDR3 DNA reads TGTGCCAGCAGTTCGACACAGGGGTATAATGAAAAACTGTTTTTT.

The chain combines TRBV20-1 with TRBJ2-7; D not resolved. The length of the CDR3 is 11 residues. Trimming pared 5 bases from V and 4 bases from J, leaving 9 bases between. Germline V gene lookup returns CDR1 DFQATT and CDR2 SNEGSKA (reference sequence). CDR3 residues: CSALTRYEQYF. In nucleotides, the CDR3 is TGCAGTGCTCTTACACGGTACGAGCAGTACTTC.

The rearrangement links TRBV10-3 to TRBJ2-6, with D maybe TRBD1 (6 bases). Germline CDR1 is ENHRY and CDR2 is SYGVKD. The length of the CDR3 is 17 residues. V lost 4 bases to trimming and J lost 2 bases, with 15 bases between them. CDR3 DNA sequence: TGTGCCATCAGTGGACGAAACAGGGCAGCTGGGGCCAACGTCCTGACTTTC. Its protein product is CAISGRNRAAGANVLTF.

In this sample, this clonotype turned up many times. The genes are TRBV7-8 and TRBJ2-5; D gene uncertain. This CDR3 is 11 amino acids long. Trimming removed 8 bases at V and 7 bases at J, with 11 bases between. Germline values: CDR1 SGHVS, CDR2 FQNEAQ. CDR3 loop: CASGSFGTQYF. CDR3 in DNA: TGTGCCAGCGGCTCCTTCGGGACCCAGTACTTC.

The rearrangement links TRBV10-3 to TRBJ2-7; 7 bases map to TRBD1. The V segment lost 2 bases and the J segment 3 bases; nucleotides outside the gene matches: 1. The CDR3 covers 13 residues. CDR1 and CDR2 (germline): ENHRY, SYGVKD. The CDR3 sequence: CAISEGQVYEQYF. In DNA form, the CDR3 reads TGTGCCATCAGTGAGGGACAGGTCTACGAGCAGTACTTC.

The chain uses TRBV5-1 and TRBJ2-2; perhaps TRBD1 as D (5 bases). The CDR3 is 15 amino acids. V was cut by 0 bases and J by 2 bases, with 8 bases left in between. Germline CDR1 is SGHRS and CDR2 is YFSETQ. The chain's CDR3 is CASSLGQLNTGELFF. CDR3 DNA: TGCGCCAGCAGCTTGGGACAGCTTAACACCGGGGAGCTGTTTTTT. Full variable domain (rest looked up from reference TRBV5-1 and TRBJ2-2): KAGVTQTPRYLIKTRGQQVTLSCSPISGHRSVSWYQQTPGQGLQFLFEYFSETQRNKGNFPGRFSGRQFSNSRSEMNVSTLELGDSALYLCASSLGQLNTGELFFGEGSRLTVL.

This clonotype has only a few counts. V and J are TRBV4-1 and TRBJ2-1, with D tentatively TRBD1 (6 bases). Germline CDR1 reads MGHRA; CDR2 reads YSYEKL. V lost 1 base and J 4 bases, leaving 14 bases between the germline ends. The CDR3 is 16 residues long. CDR3 bases: TGCGCCAGCAGCCAAGTCAGACAGGAGAAATACAATGAGCAGTTCTTC. It codes for CASSQVRQEKYNEQFF.

In this sample, this clonotype turned up a few times. V and J are TRBV6-2 or TRBV6-3 and TRBJ2-3; D is uncertain. V was clipped by 5 bases and J by 0 bases, with 12 bases between them. Germline V CDR1 and CDR2: MNHEY, SVGEGT. The CDR3 runs 15 residues. CDR3 residues: CASSNPFLSTDTQYF. In nucleotides, the CDR3 is TGTGCCAGCAGTAATCCATTCCTTAGCACAGATACGCAGTATTTT.

This chain joins TRBV5-1 and TRBJ2-3, with a possible D match to TRBD1 (6 bases). CDR3 length: 16 amino acids. Germline V gene data show CDR1 as SGHRS and CDR2 as YFSETQ. Trimming removed 4 bases from V and 4 bases from J, with 19 bases in between. The CDR3 DNA sequence: TGCGCCAGCAGCCCAGGGGCCACTCCCCCGGCAGATACGCAGTATTTT. It specifies CASSPGATPPADTQYF. The entire variable domain, with the rest obtained from reference TRBV5-1 and TRBJ2-3, is as follows: KAGVTQTPRYLIKTRGQQVTLSCSPISGHRSVSWYQQTPGQGLQFLFEYFSETQRNKGNFPGRFSGRQFSNSRSEMNVSTLELGDSALYLCASSPGATPPADTQYFGPGTRLTVL.